The clone carrying this T cell receptor (beta chain) appeared a few times. The entry originates in a study of blood T cell repertoires in COVID-19. Study context: Material from acute and convalescent COVID-19 was sourced from the United States, Italy and Spain. In each case, the material was cDNA or gDNA derived from T cells, B-cell-depleted T cells, or PBMCs.

In the study's own analysis: Using reference gene primer amplification, nucleated cell counts were estimated. Sequenced by immunoSEQ multiplex PCR; TCRdb stores in-frame clones only, minus some. The V and J calls and clone size come from that table; D and trimming were worked out from the DNA. The sample shows 210,000 or so clones, almost 90% of them seen only once. The V end was cut by 1 base, the J end by 7 bases, with 14 bases between. Germline V lookup: CDR1 SGHTS, CDR2 YDEGEE. The CDR3 has 15 residues. Sequencing was performed on peripheral blood. The receptor was isolated from a man aged 50-59 years with acute or convalescent COVID-19. V gene TRBV5-8 combines with J gene TRBJ2-2; D possibly corresponds to TRBD1 (5 bases). CDR3 bases: TGTGCCAGCAGCTTGAGCAGGGTTAGGAGCGGGGAGCTGTTTTTT. Protein sequence: CASSLSRVRSGELFF.